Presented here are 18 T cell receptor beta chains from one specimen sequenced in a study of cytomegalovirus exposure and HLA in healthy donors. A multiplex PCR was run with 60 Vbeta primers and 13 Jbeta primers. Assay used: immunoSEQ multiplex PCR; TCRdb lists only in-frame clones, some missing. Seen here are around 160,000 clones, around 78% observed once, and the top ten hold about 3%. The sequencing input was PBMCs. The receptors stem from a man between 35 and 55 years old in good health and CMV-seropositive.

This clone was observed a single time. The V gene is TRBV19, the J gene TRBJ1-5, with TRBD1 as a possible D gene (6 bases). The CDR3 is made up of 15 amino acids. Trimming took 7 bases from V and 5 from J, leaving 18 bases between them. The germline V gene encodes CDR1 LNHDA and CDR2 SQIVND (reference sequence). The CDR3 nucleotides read TGTGCCAGTATCAGCGTCCTCGGGGGGCATCAGCCCCAGCATTTT. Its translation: CASISVLGGHQPQHF.

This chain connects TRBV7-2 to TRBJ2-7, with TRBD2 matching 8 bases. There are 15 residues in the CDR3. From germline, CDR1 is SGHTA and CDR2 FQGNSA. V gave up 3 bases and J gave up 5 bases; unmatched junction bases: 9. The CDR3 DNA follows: TGTGCCAGCAGCTTGGTAATAGCGGGACCCCACGAGCAGTACTTC. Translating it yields CASSLVIAGPHEQYF.

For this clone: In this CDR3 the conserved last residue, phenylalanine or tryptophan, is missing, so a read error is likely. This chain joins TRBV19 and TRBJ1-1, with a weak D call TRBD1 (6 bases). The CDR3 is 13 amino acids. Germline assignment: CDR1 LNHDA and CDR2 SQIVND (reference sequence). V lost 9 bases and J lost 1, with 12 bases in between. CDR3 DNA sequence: TGTGCCAGATCGACAGGAACGAACACTGAAGCTTTCCTT. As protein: CARSTGTNTEAFL.

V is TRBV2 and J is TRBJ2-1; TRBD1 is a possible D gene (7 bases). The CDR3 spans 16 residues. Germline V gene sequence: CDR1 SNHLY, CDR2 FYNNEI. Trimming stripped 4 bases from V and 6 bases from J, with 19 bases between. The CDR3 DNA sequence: TGTGCCAGCAGTGGGAGGAGGGGGCGGTCTTCCAATGAGCAGTTCTTC. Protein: CASSGRRGRSSNEQFF.

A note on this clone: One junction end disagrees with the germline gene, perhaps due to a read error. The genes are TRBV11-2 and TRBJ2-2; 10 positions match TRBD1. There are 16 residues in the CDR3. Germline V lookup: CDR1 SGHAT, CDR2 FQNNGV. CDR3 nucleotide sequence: TGTGCCAGCAGCTTAGGTCGGGACAGGGGTGCCGGGAAGCTGTTCTTT. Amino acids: CASSLGRDRGAGKLFF.

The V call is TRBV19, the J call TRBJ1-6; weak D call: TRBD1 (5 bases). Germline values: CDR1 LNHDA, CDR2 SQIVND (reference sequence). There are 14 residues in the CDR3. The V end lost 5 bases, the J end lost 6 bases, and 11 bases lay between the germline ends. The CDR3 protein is CASSFRATNSPLHF. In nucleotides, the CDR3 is TGTGCCAGTAGTTTCAGGGCCACTAATTCACCCCTCCACTTT.

The CDR3 region has the DNA TGTGCCAGCACCCCGGGACAGGGTTTCTCTGGGGCCAACGTCCTGACTTTC. It specifies CASTPGQGFSGANVLTF. This chain links TRBV28 with TRBJ2-6; 9 bases match TRBD1. Germline trimming cut 7 bases from V and 0 bases from J; bases unmatched to any gene: 7. The CDR3 runs to 17 residues. CDR1 is MDHEN and CDR2 is SYDVKM in the germline V gene. Complete variable domain (other parts from reference TRBV28 and TRBJ2-6): DVKVTQSSRYLVKRTGEKVFLECVQDMDHENMFWYRQDPGLGLRLIYFSYDVKMKEKGDIPEGYSVSREKKERFSLILESASTNQTSMYLCASTPGQGFSGANVLTFGAGSRLTVL.

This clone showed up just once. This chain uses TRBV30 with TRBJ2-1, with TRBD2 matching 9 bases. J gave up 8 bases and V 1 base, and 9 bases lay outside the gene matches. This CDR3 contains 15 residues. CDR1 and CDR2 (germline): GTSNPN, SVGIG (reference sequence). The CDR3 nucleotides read TGTGCCTGGAGTGCTGGGGCGGGAGGGGGTTATGAGCAGTTCTTC. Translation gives CAWSAGAGGGYEQFF.

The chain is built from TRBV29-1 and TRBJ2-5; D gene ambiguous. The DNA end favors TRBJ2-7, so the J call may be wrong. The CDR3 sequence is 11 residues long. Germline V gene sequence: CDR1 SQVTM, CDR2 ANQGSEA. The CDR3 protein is CSVADNYEQYF. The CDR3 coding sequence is TGCAGCGTTGCTGATAATTACGAGCAGTACTTC.

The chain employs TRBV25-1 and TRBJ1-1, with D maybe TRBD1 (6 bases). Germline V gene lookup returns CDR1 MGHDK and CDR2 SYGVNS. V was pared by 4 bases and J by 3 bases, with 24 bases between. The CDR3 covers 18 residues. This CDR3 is CASSALGRGAERDTEAFF. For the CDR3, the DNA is TGTGCCAGCAGTGCTTTAGGTCGGGGGGCTGAACGGGACACTGAAGCTTTCTTT.

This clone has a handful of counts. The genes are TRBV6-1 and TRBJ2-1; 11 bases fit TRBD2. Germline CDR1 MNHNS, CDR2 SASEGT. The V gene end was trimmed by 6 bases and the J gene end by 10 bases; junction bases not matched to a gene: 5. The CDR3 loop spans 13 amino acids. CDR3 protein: CASSLLAGVEQFF. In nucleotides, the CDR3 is TGTGCCAGCAGCCTACTAGCGGGAGTGGAGCAGTTCTTC.

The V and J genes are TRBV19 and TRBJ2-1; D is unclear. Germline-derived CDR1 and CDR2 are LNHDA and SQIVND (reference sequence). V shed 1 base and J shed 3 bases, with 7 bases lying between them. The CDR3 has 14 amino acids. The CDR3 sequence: CASSIGGGYNEQFF. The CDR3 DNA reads TGTGCCAGTAGTATAGGTGGCGGCTACAATGAGCAGTTCTTC.

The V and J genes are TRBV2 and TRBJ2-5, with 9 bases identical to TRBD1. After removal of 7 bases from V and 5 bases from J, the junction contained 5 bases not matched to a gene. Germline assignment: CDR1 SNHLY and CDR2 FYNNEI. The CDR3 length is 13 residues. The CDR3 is CASKNRGRETQYF. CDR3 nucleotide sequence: TGTGCCAGCAAAAACAGGGGGCGGGAGACCCAGTACTTC.

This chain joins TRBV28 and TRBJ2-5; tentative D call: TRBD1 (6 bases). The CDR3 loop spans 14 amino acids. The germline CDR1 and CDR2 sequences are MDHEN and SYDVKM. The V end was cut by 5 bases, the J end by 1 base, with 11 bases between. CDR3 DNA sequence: TGTGCCAGCAGTGCCGGACAGTTCCAAGAGACCCAGTACTTC. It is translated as CASSAGQFQETQYF.

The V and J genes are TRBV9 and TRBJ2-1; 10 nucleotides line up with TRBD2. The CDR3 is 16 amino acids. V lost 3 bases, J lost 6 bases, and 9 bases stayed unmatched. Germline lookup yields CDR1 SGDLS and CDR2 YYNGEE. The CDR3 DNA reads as TGTGCCAGCAGCGCACGGCTAGCGGGAGTCGTCAATGAGCAGTTCTTC. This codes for CASSARLAGVVNEQFF.

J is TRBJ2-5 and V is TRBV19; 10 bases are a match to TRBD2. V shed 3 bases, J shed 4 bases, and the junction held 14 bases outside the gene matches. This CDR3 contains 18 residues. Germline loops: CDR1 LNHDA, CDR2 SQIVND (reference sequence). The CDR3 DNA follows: TGTGCCAGTAGTATCCGAAACCGAGCGGGAGGGCCCGGAGAGACCCAGTACTTC. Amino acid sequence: CASSIRNRAGGPGETQYF.

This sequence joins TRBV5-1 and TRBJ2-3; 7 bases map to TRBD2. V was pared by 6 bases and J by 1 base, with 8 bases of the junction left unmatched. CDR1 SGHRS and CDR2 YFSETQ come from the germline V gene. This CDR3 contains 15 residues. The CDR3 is CASTRGLVGTDTQYF. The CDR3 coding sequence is TGCGCCAGCACCCGCGGACTAGTCGGCACAGATACGCAGTATTTT.

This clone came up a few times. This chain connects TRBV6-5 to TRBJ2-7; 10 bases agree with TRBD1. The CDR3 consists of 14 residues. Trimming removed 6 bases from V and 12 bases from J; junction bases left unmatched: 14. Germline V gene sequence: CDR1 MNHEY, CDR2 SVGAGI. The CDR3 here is CASSPGTGAGGRYF. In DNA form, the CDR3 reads TGTGCCAGCAGCCCCGGGACAGGGGCCGGTGGTAGGTACTTC.